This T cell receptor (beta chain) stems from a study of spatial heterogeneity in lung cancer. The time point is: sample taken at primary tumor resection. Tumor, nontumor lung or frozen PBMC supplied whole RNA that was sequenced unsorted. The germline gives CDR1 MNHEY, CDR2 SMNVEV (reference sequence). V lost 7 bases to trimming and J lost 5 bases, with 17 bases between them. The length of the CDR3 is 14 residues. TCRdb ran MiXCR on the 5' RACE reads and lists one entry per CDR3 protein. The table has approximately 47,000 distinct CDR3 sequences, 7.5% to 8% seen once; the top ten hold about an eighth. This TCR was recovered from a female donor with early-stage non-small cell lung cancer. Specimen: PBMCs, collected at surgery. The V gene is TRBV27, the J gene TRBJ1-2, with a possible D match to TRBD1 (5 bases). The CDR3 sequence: CASKLLGDAYGYTF. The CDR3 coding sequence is TGTGCCAGCAAACTTTTGGGGGATGCGTATGGCTACACCTTC.